Sequencing of this T cell receptor (beta chain) was carried out in a study of technical replicates of blood from a handful of donors. V was shortened by 6 bases and J by 0 bases, with 12 bases between the two germline ends. The CDR3 consists of 14 residues. Germline V lookup: CDR1 ENHRY, CDR2 SYGVKD. Here immunoSEQ multiplex PCR was the method, and the copy in TCRdb shows in-frame clones only, minus some. The table lists tens of thousands of clones, almost 97% of them singletons. The sequencing input was T cells isolated from PBMCs. The chain carries TRBV10-3 and TRBJ2-7; D is perhaps TRBD1 (7 bases). The TCR sequence derives from a human donor in good health. This CDR3 reads CAIREGQLSYEQYF. The CDR3 DNA reads as TGTGCCATCAGGGAGGGACAGCTCTCCTACGAGCAGTACTTC.